A selection of T cell receptor beta chains follows, all from one sample in a study of chronic HIV infection and antiretroviral therapy. TCRdb ran MiXCR on the 5' RACE reads and lists one entry per CDR3 protein. The sample yields 39,000 or so distinct CDR3 sequences, about 7.4% seen once. The sample was peripheral blood. These receptors all come from an adult who had HIV and had not received antiretroviral therapy, or was an uninfected healthy control (not recorded which). Each CDR3 is given with its conserved first and last residue. The D gene is left open where the match is weak. Clone size is given for some rows only: seen once, a few or many times, or a class if the clone is expanded.

D: NA; V: TRBV20-1; size: many; J: TRBJ2-5; CDR3: CSARDSSETQYF; DNA: TGCAGTGCTAGGGACTCCTCCGAGACCCAGTACTTC
D: NA; V: TRBV28; size: many; J: TRBJ1-6; CDR3: CASSLGTGNSPLHF; DNA: TGTGCCAGCAGTTTAGGGACTGGAAATTCACCCCTCCACTTT
D: TRBD1; V: TRBV25-1; size: few; J: TRBJ1-1; CDR3: CASSEYKQGAEAFF; DNA: TGTGCCAGCAGTGAATATAAACAGGGGGCTGAAGCTTTCTTT
D: TRBD1; V: TRBV28; size: many; J: TRBJ1-5; CDR3: CASSRQGLLKPQHF; DNA: TGTGCCAGCAGTCGACAGGGGCTTTTAAAGCCCCAGCATTTT
D: NA; V: TRBV28; size: once; J: TRBJ2-7; CDR3: CASSDSKPYEQYF; DNA: TGTGCCAGCTCGGACAGCAAACCCTACGAGCAGTACTTC
D: TRBD2; V: TRBV25-1; size: NA; J: TRBJ2-3; CDR3: CASSVAGGIDTQYF; DNA: TGTGCCAGCAGTGTAGCGGGAGGGATTGATACGCAGTATTTT
D: TRBD2; V: TRBV20-1; size: few; J: TRBJ2-1; CDR3: CSAKASGRLSYNEQFF; DNA: TGCAGTGCAAAGGCTAGCGGGAGATTAAGTTACAATGAGCAGTTCTTC
D: NA; V: TRBV28; size: many; J: TRBJ2-7; CDR3: CASSSGQGYEQYF; DNA: TGTGCCAGCAGTTCTGGGCAGGGGTACGAGCAGTACTTC
D: TRBD1; V: TRBV7-2; size: few; J: TRBJ2-7; CDR3: CASRKDRGSYEQYF; DNA: TGTGCCAGCAGAAAAGACAGGGGATCCTACGAGCAGTACTTC
D: NA; V: TRBV2; size: NA; J: TRBJ2-1; CDR3: CASSELSGNEQFF; DNA: TGTGCCAGCAGTGAACTGAGCGGCAATGAGCAGTTCTTC
D: NA; V: TRBV28; size: NA; J: TRBJ1-1; CDR3: CASSSSANTETFF; DNA: TGTGCCAGCAGCTCCTCGGCGAACACTGAAACTTTCTTT
D: NA; V: TRBV11-2; size: NA; J: TRBJ1-5; CDR3: CASSLGVGGYQPQHF; DNA: TGTGCCAGCAGCTTAGGCGTCGGCGGATATCAGCCCCAGCATTTT
D: NA; V: TRBV29-1; size: few; J: TRBJ1-1; CDR3: CSVAKGGMNTEAFF; DNA: TGCAGCGTTGCCAAGGGGGGTATGAACACTGAAGCTTTCTTT
D: TRBD1; V: TRBV6-2/TRBV6-3; size: NA; J: TRBJ1-6; CDR3: CASRDRGDSPLHF; DNA: TGTGCCAGCCGGGACAGGGGTGATTCACCCCTCCACTTT
D: NA; V: TRBV29-1; size: many; J: TRBJ2-1; CDR3: CSVDIQIRIF; DNA: TGCAGCGTTGATATCCAGATTAGGATCTTC
D: TRBD1; V: TRBV5-1; size: NA; J: TRBJ2-1; CDR3: CASSQGQTLYNEQFF; DNA: TGCGCCAGCAGCCAGGGACAGACCCTCTACAATGAGCAGTTCTTC